The present entry profiles one T cell receptor beta chain with its context. The data stem from a study of blood T cell repertoires in COVID-19. Study-level background: Donors in the United States, Italy and Spain gave samples during acute or convalescent COVID-19.

Those enrolled, adults aged roughly 18 to 100 years, came from some 23 US areas. Cohorts were determined from participant-reported clinical history. Authors' processing steps: The authors estimated nucleated cell counts from reference gene primer amplification. This table comes from immunoSEQ multiplex PCR, and its TCRdb copy is limited to in-frame clones, with some not included. That table gives V, J and clone size, and the DNA gave D and trimming. This table has 500,000 or so clones, roughly 90% appearing once. CDR3 size: 17 residues. The ends were cut back, 1 base at V and 0 bases at J, with 10 bases in the middle. CDR1 MGHDK and CDR2 SYGVNS come from the germline V gene.

The chain links TRBV25-1 to TRBJ2-6; the D gene is possibly TRBD1 (6 bases). The origin of this receptor is a woman aged 18-29 years who had recovered from COVID-19. Sample: PBMCs or T cells enriched from blood (not recorded which). The chain's CDR3 is CASSELRTDSGANVLTF. DNA of the CDR3: TGTGCCAGCAGTGAATTGAGGACAGACTCTGGGGCCAACGTCCTGACTTTC.